This T cell receptor beta chain was found in a study of monozygotic twins with inflammatory bowel disease. Study findings and constraints: Resolution of different T cell subtypes was not achieved. Other individuals had fewer clonotypes in common with IBD patients than with healthy twins, especially with disease activity.

This CDR3 spans 14 amino acids. The germline V gene encodes CDR1 SGHRS and CDR2 YFSETQ. About this clonotype itself: Its specificity is unknown.

Investigators pulled total RNA out of whole blood and did not sort T cells. Incorporation of UMIs carrying a 6-nucleotide sample barcode was performed by template switching. No DNA is given; TCRdb re-called the 5' RACE reads and lists each CDR3 protein once. The specimen's table records a few hundred thousand distinct CDR3 sequences. This chain uses TRBV5-1 with TRBJ2-1. This sequence originates from a human donor with ulcerative colitis or Crohn's disease, or a healthy co-twin of an affected twin (not recorded which). The source material was blood. The CDR3: CASSLGGTSSEQFF.